Below, 3 T cell receptor beta chains from the same sample are listed, as sequenced in a study of shared clonotypes between healthy human individuals. This table comes from immunoSEQ multiplex PCR, and its TCRdb copy is limited to in-frame clones, with some not included. The sample includes 950,000 to 1,200,000 clones, roughly 80% of them seen just once. The sequenced material came from memory CD4+ T cells from PBMCs. Subset: CD45RA-negative fraction. Receptors were obtained from a man younger than 35 in good health. Some clones in this sample may be carry-over from other donors' samples.

In DNA form, the CDR3 reads TGTGCCTGGAGTCCGAAGACAGGCAGGAGCACTGAAGCTTTCTTT. It codes for CAWSPKTGRSTEAFF. This rearrangement joins TRBV30 to TRBJ1-1; a possible D gene is TRBD1 (6 bases). V shed 2 bases and J shed 4 bases, with 17 bases lying between them. The CDR3 has 15 amino acids. CDR1 and CDR2 from the germline V gene are GTSNPN and SVGIG (reference sequence).

This rearrangement joins TRBV4-2 to TRBJ1-5; 11 bases align to TRBD1. This CDR3 is 15 amino acids long. V gave up 4 bases and J gave up 8 bases; unmatched junction bases: 7. CDR1 and CDR2 from the germline V gene are LGHNA and YNFKEQ. CDR3 sequence (DNA): TGTGCCAGCAGCCTCCTAGGACAGGGGGCTGAGCCCCAGCATTTT. Protein sequence: CASSLLGQGAEPQHF.

This clone was counted once. This sequence joins TRBV9 and TRBJ2-3; no definite D call. The ends were cut back, 0 bases at V and 4 bases at J, with 6 bases in the middle. The CDR3 consists of 13 residues. Germline V gene data show CDR1 as SGDLS and CDR2 as YYNGEE. The CDR3 sequence is CASSVAPPDTQYF. CDR3 sequence (DNA): TGTGCCAGCAGCGTAGCTCCGCCAGATACGCAGTATTTT.